This T cell receptor (beta chain) was sequenced in a study of PD-1 blockade in classical Hodgkin lymphoma. Notes on the study in general: By cycle point C4D1, TCR diversity had risen significantly in CD4+ cells (but not CD8+ cells). At baseline, newly diagnosed patients reportedly showed less TCR diversity than healthy donors. Lower baseline TCR diversity marked trial partial responders and progressors.

Method: immunoSEQ multiplex PCR; TCRdb's copy keeps in-frame clones and lacks some. Counted here are approximately 6,700 clones, 70% to 90% occurring once; the ten biggest clones make up 25% to 35%. Each patient's relapse followed autologous stem cell transplantation, and brentuximab vedotin exposure varied. Turning to this clone: Its antigen is unidentified.

Per germline, CDR1 MGHDK and CDR2 SYGVNS. CDR3 length: 15 residues. V was trimmed by 1 base and J by 4 bases, leaving 11 bases between them. This specimen was peripheral blood mononuclear cells (PBMCs), taken at baseline. The receptor was derived from a human donor with classical Hodgkin lymphoma. The chain couples TRBV25-1 to TRBJ1-3; TRBD1 might be the D (5 bases). The CDR3 loop is CASSEWGRSGNTIYF. The CDR3 region has the DNA TGTGCCAGCAGTGAATGGGGGAGGTCCGGAAACACCATATATTTT.